This T cell receptor (beta chain) was captured in a study of cytomegalovirus exposure and HLA in healthy donors. In the PCR, 60 Vbeta and 13 Jbeta primers were used. Measured with immunoSEQ multiplex PCR; TCRdb has only the in-frame clones, and not every one. The data show about 130,000 clones, 75% to 85% seen once. Between the trimmed V and J ends, which lost 5 bases and 7 bases, there was a span of 12 bases. The CDR3 totals 14 residues. Germline CDR1 and CDR2: SGHVS and FQNEAQ. Findings of the study overall: There were some public TCRs occurring in many donors, but most TCR sequences were rare. A later analysis revealed that TCR association rates differed between HLA loci, peaking at DRB1 and bottoming out at HLA-C. A list of 150 to 200 TCR beta chains associated with cytomegalovirus was given. Presence/absence analyses treated sequencing depth as roughly uniform across donors.

About this clone: Its specificity is unknown.

The V call is TRBV7-8, the J call TRBJ1-6; possibly TRBD1 for D (5 bases). This sequence was found in a man aged 25-45 years in good health and CMV-seropositive. Material for sequencing was PBMCs. CDR3 bases: TGTGCCAGCAGCCCCGGGAGGGGCAATTCACCCCTCCACTTT. It translates to CASSPGRGNSPLHF.